This T cell receptor (beta chain) was profiled in a study of T cell responses to AZD1222 COVID-19 vaccine. Overall study findings and caveats: It was only after the peak T cell response that any repertoires were sampled. Most donors were white British and more were female, and clonal diversity was possibly underestimated.

Sequenced by immunoSEQ multiplex PCR; TCRdb stores in-frame clones only, minus some. The sample yields fewer than 110,000 clones, roughly nine tenths seen once. In regard to this clone: The antigen remains undetermined.

Unmatched junction bases numbered 13, after V lost 5 bases and J lost 4 bases. Germline CDR1 GTSNPN, CDR2 SVGIG (reference sequence). The CDR3 extends over 15 amino acids. This sample comprised peripheral blood, obtained on day 0 of AZD1222 vaccination. J is TRBJ2-7 and V is TRBV30; the match to TRBD2 covers 8 bases. The TCR sequence derives from an adult in good health. This CDR3 is CAWAKSGSLLYEQYF. The CDR3, as DNA: TGTGCCTGGGCCAAAAGCGGGAGTCTCCTTTACGAGCAGTACTTC.